This entry concerns a single TCR beta chain. This clonotype has only a few counts. The antigen it binds to is not known. No clone much larger than this one lies a single base away; base qualities are absent. The sequencer listed for this sample is Illumina HiSeq 1500. Through fastp at Q25 and MiXCR, TCRdb rebuilt clones from the public reads, retaining in-frame beta chains. Each entry is one CDR3 protein sequence, shown with its most common DNA and genes. The sample profile shows roughly 500,000 distinct CDR3 sequences; roughly 34% of them were found once. Roughly a sixth of the sample is in the top ten clones. This sample was included in a study of T cell repertoires in cytomegalovirus infection (dated by TCRdb to between 2019 and 2020). With regard to the full study: Alongside well-studied HLA-B-restricted epitopes, the peptide stimulations were aimed at recently identified HLA-C-restricted CMV epitopes, whose presentation resists viral immunomodulation. Donor HLA type was relevant to the analysis, because carriage of CMV infection together with the matching HLA type was indicated by public TCR beta signatures.

The CDR3 spans 14 residues, from the cysteine through the phenylalanine. CDR3 DNA only is kept here, 42 bases in frame from base 1. For CDR1 and CDR2, the germline V gene (reference sequence) lists MNHEY and SMNVEV. V and J lose 8 bases and 4 bases, and a span of 18 bases separates them. Reading the label with the study, this specimen's treatment or condition is: in vitro stimulation with specific CMV peptide epitopes to enrich CMV-specific T cells. Results the study describes overall, beyond this receptor: The ex vivo response was dominated by HLA-C-restricted CMV-specific TCR beta clonotypes, and the single most frequent clonotype in two of eight donors was supplied by these HLA-C-restricted clonotypes. Carriers of CMV infection plus the relevant HLA type were discriminated by the cumulative frequency of public TCR beta family members in the study cohort and in an independent approximately 400-donor cohort.

The chain is assembled from TRBV27 and TRBJ2-7; matching of 6 bases hints at TRBD1 as the D gene. This TCR derives from a human donor in good health (CMV status not recorded). Some clones in this sample may be carry-over from other donors' samples. This specimen consisted of cultured PBMCs, obtained from culture after CMV antigen stimulation. DNA sequence: TGTGCCAGCGGGCAACAGGGTTTTCAGTACGAGCAGTACTTC. It encodes CASGQQGFQYEQYF.